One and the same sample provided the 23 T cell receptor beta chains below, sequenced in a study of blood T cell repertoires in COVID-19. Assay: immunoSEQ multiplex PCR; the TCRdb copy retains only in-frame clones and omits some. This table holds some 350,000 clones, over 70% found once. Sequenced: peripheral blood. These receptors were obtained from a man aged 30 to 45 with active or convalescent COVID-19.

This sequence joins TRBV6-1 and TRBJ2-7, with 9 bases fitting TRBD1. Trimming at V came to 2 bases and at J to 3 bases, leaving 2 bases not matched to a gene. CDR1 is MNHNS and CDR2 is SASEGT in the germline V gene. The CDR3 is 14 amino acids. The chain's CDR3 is CASSEMGQGYEQYF. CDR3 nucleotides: TGTGCCAGCAGTGAAATGGGACAGGGCTACGAGCAGTACTTC.

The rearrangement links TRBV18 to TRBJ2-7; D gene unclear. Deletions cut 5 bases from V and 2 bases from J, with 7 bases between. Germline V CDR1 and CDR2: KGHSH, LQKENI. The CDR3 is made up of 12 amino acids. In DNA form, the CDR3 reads TGTGCCAGCTCAGCGCAAACCTACGAGCAGTACTTC. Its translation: CASSAQTYEQYF.

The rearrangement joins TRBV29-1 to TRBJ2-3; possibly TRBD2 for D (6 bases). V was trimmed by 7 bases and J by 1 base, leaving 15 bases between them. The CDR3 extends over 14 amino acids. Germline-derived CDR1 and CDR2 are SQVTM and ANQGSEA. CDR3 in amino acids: CSATGTHRTDTQYF. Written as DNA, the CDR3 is TGCAGCGCTACCGGGACTCATCGCACAGATACGCAGTATTTT.

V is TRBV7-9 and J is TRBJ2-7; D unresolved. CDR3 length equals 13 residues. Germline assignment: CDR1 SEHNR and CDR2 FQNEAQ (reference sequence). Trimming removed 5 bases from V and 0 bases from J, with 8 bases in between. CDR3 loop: CASSRTSSYEQYF. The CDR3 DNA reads TGTGCCAGCAGCCGAACAAGCTCCTACGAGCAGTACTTC.

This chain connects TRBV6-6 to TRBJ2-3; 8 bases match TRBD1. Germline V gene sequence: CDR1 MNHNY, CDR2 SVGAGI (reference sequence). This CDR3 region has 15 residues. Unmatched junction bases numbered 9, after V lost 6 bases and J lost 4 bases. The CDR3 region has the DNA TGTGCCAGCAGAACCCAGGACAGGGACGCAGATACGCAGTATTTT. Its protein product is CASRTQDRDADTQYF.

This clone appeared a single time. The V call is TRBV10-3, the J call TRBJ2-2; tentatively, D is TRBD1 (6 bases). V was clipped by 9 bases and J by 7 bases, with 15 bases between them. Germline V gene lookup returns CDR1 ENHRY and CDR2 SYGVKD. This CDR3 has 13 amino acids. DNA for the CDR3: TGTGCCATAGTCCAGGGGTATGGCGGGGAGCTGTTTTTT. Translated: CAIVQGYGGELFF.

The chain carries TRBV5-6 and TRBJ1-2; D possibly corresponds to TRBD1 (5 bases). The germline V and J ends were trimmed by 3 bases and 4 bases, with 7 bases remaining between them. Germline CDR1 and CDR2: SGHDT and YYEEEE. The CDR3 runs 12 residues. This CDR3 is CASSSQGYGYTF. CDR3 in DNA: TGTGCCAGCAGCTCTCAGGGCTATGGCTACACCTTC.

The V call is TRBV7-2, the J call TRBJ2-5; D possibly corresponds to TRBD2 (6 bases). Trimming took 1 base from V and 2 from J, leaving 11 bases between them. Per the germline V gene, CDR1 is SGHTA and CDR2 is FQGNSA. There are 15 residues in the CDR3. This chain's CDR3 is CASSLVGTVQETQYF. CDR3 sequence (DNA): TGTGCCAGCAGCTTAGTGGGGACTGTACAAGAGACCCAGTACTTC.

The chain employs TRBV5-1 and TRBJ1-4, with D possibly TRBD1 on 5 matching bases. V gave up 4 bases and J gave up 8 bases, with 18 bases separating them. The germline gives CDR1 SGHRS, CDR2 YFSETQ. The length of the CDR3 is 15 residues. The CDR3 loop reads CASSPLGLPGEKLFF. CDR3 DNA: TGCGCCAGCAGCCCCTTGGGGCTCCCCGGCGAAAAACTGTTTTTT.

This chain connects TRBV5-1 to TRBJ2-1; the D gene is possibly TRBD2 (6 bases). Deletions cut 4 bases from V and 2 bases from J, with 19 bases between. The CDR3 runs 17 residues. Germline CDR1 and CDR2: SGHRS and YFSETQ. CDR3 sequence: CASSPNVGGAAYNEQFF. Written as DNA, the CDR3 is TGCGCCAGCAGCCCGAATGTGGGGGGTGCAGCCTACAATGAGCAGTTCTTC.

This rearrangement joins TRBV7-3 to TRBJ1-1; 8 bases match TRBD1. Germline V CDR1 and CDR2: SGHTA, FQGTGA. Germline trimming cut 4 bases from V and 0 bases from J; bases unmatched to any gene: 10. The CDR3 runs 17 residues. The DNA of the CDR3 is TGTGCCAGCAGCTCCCTTTCAGGGGGCGCGATGAACACTGAAGCTTTCTTT. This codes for CASSSLSGGAMNTEAFF.

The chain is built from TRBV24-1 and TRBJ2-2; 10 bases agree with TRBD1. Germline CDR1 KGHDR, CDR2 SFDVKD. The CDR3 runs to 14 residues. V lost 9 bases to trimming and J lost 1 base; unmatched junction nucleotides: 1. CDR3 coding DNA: TGTGCCACCGGACAGGGGGTGAACACCGGGGAGCTGTTTTTT. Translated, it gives CATGQGVNTGELFF.

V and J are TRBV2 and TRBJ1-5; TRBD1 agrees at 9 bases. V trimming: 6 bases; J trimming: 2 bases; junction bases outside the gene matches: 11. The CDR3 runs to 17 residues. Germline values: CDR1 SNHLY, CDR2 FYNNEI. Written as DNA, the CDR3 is TGTGCCAGCAGCAAGATTCGACAGGGGGTCGGCAATCAGCCCCAGCATTTT. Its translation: CASSKIRQGVGNQPQHF.

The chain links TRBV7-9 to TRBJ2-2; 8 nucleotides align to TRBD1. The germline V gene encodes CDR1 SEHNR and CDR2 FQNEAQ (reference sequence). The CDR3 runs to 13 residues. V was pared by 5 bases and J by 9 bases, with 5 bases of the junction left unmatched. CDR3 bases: TGTGCCAGCAGCGTCGACAGGGGAAGGGAGCTGTTTTTT. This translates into CASSVDRGRELFF.

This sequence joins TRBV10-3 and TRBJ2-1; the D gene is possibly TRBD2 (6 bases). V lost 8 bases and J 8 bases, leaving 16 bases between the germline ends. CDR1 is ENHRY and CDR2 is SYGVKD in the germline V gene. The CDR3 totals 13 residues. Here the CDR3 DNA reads TGTGCCATCGGGGTAGGGGAGGAGGATGAGCAGTTCTTC. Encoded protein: CAIGVGEEDEQFF.

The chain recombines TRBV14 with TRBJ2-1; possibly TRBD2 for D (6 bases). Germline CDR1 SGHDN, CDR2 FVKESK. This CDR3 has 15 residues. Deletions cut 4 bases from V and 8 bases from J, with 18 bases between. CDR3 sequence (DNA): TGTGCCAGCAGCCTAGCTTGGGACCCGGGGGATGAGCAGTTCTTC. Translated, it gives CASSLAWDPGDEQFF. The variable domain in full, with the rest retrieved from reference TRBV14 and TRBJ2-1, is EAGVTQFPSHSVIEKGQTVTLRCDPISGHDNLYWYRRVMGKEIKFLLHFVKESKQDESGMPNNRFLAERTGGTYSTLKVQPAELEDSGVYFCASSLAWDPGDEQFFGPGTRLTVL.

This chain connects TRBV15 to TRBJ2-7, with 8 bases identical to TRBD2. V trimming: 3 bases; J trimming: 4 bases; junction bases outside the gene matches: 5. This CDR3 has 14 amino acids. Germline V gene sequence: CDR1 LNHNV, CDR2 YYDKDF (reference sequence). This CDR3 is CATSSTGLGYEQYF. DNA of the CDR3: TGTGCCACCAGCAGTACGGGACTAGGATACGAGCAGTACTTC.

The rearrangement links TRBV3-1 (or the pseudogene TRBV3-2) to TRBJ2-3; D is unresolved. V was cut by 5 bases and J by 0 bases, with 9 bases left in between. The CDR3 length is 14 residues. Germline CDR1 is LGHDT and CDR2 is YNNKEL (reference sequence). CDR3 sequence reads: CASSDTFSTDTQYF. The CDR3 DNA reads TGTGCCAGCAGCGACACCTTTAGCACAGATACGCAGTATTTT.

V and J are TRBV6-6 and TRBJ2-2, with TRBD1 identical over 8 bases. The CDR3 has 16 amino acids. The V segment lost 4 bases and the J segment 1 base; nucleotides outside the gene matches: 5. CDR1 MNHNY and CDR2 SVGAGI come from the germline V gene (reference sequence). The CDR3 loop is CASSWDRIVNTGELFF. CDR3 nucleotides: TGTGCCAGCAGTTGGGACAGGATTGTGAACACCGGGGAGCTGTTTTTT.

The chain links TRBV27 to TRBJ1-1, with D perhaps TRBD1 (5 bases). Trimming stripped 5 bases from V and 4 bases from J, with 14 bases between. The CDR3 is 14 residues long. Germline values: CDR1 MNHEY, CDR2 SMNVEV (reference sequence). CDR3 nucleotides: TGTGCCAGCAGTCCCCACCGACAGACCACTGAAGCTTTCTTT. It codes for CASSPHRQTTEAFF.

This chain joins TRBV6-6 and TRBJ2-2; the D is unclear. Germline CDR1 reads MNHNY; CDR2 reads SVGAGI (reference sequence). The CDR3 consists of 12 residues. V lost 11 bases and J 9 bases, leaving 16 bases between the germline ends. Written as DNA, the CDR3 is TGTGCCGCCCTCTATGGTACCCGGGAGCTGTTTTTT. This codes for CAALYGTRELFF.

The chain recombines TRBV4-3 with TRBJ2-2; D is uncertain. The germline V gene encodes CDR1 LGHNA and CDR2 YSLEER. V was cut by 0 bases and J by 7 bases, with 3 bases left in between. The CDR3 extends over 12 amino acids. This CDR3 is CASSQDYGELFF. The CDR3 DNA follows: TGCGCCAGCAGCCAAGACTACGGGGAGCTGTTTTTT.

This CDR3 reads CASSLWEEETQYF. The CDR3 DNA reads as TGTGCCAGCAGCTTATGGGAGGAAGAGACCCAGTACTTC. This chain connects TRBV7-2 to TRBJ2-5, with D perhaps TRBD2 (6 bases). This CDR3 contains 13 residues. Germline V lookup: CDR1 SGHTA, CDR2 FQGNSA. Trimming pared 2 bases from V and 3 bases from J, leaving 7 bases between.